This TCR beta chain was observed in a study of post-analysis software for immune sequencing data. Findings and caveats of the study: The five TRBV segments detected at higher frequency in patients than in controls included TRBV5-6, TRBV5-1 and TRBV20-1.

This CDR3 contains 14 residues. CDR1 and CDR2 from the germline V gene are SQVTM and ANQGSEA. Trimming removed 4 bases from V and 2 bases from J; junction bases left unmatched: 6. As to this clonotype: No antigen is known for it.

Prepared libraries of TCR beta cDNA carried unique molecular identifiers. TCRdb used MiXCR to reprocess the PCR reads, holding one entry per CDR3 protein. In the table there are roughly 730,000 distinct CDR3 sequences, roughly 27% of which are singletons. The V call is TRBV29-1, the J call TRBJ2-7; 9 bases match TRBD2. The source of this sequence is a girl between 10 and 17 years old with multiple sclerosis. Sequencing input: blood. The CDR3 DNA sequence: TGCAGCGTTGTCCTGACTAGCGGACCCTACGAGCAGTACTTC. Its protein product is CSVVLTSGPYEQYF.